These 28 T cell receptor beta chains were all obtained from the same sample, sequenced in a study of cytomegalovirus exposure and HLA in healthy donors. Both 60 Vbeta primers and 13 Jbeta primers went into the PCR. Profiled with immunoSEQ multiplex PCR; TCRdb holds only in-frame clones, not every one. Found here are some 88,000 clones, about 60% of them singletons; the top ten hold around 6.3%. Sequenced input: PBMCs. The receptors were gathered from a woman in her twenties or thirties in good health and CMV-seronegative.

This sequence joins TRBV9 and TRBJ2-3, with 8 bases aligning to TRBD2. This CDR3 comprises 14 residues. Per germline, CDR1 SGDLS and CDR2 YYNGEE. The junction had 6 bases not matched to a gene; V was cut back by 0 bases and J by 9 bases. This chain's CDR3 is CASSVAGLGYTQYF. In DNA form, the CDR3 reads TGTGCCAGCAGCGTAGCGGGACTAGGGTACACGCAGTATTTT. The entire variable domain, with the rest obtained from reference TRBV9 and TRBJ2-3, is as follows: DSGVTQTPKHLITATGQRVTLRCSPRSGDLSVYWYQQSLDQGLQFLIQYYNGEERAKGNILERFSAQQFPDLHSELNLSSLELGDSALYFCASSVAGLGYTQYFGPGTRLTVL.

The gene calls are TRBV2 and TRBJ2-6; D is possibly TRBD2 (5 bases). This CDR3 is 16 amino acids long. Germline V gene sequence: CDR1 SNHLY, CDR2 FYNNEI. V gave up 7 bases and J gave up 1 base, with 14 bases separating them. CDR3 region: CASTAQGSSGANVLTF. In nucleotides, the CDR3 is TGTGCCAGCACGGCCCAAGGGAGTTCTGGGGCCAACGTCCTGACTTTC.

The V call is TRBV7-8, the J call TRBJ1-2; 7 bases agree with TRBD1. CDR3 size: 15 residues. The V segment lost 5 bases and the J segment 4 bases; nucleotides outside the gene matches: 10. CDR1 and CDR2 from the germline V gene are SGHVS and FQNEAQ. CDR3 sequence reads: CASSMGTVRGYGYTF. CDR3 in DNA: TGTGCCAGCAGCATGGGGACAGTGCGAGGCTATGGCTACACCTTC.

The chain carries TRBV28 and TRBJ1-5; D unclear. The CDR3 has 15 residues. The V end was cut by 5 bases, the J end by 4 bases, with 15 bases between. CDR1 is MDHEN, CDR2 SYDVKM, per germline. The CDR3 sequence: CASSAGPGANQPQHF. The CDR3 nucleotides read TGTGCCAGCAGTGCAGGACCGGGAGCAAATCAGCCCCAGCATTTT.

The rearrangement links TRBV28 to TRBJ2-7; TRBD1 matches at 7 bases. The CDR3 contains 14 residues. V gave up 6 bases and J gave up 6 bases; unmatched junction bases: 11. CDR1 and CDR2 from the germline V gene are MDHEN and SYDVKM. DNA of the CDR3: TGTGCCAGCAGCCTGACAGGGTTACTGAGCGAGCAGTACTTC. Translated: CASSLTGLLSEQYF.

The genes are TRBV6-5 and TRBJ2-1; TRBD2 matches at 11 bases. CDR1 is MNHEY, CDR2 SVGAGI, per germline. The CDR3 is 15 amino acids. The J segment lost 8 bases and the V segment lost 4 bases, leaving 7 bases of the junction unmatched. CDR3 bases: TGTGCCAGCAGTTTTAGCGGGGGGGTTGGCGATGAGCAGTTCTTC. Encoded protein: CASSFSGGVGDEQFF.

This chain connects TRBV4-3 to TRBJ2-7; 8 bases are shared with TRBD2. Germline CDR1 LGHNA, CDR2 YSLEER. The CDR3 has 15 amino acids. V lost 4 bases, J lost 5 bases, and 10 bases stayed unmatched. The CDR3 is CASSRVSGSFDEQYF. In nucleotides, the CDR3 is TGCGCCAGCAGCCGAGTGAGCGGGAGTTTTGACGAGCAGTACTTC.

This clone was counted a single time. The chain recombines TRBV2 with TRBJ2-1; 8 bases line up with TRBD2. This CDR3 has 16 amino acids. The germline V gene encodes CDR1 SNHLY and CDR2 FYNNEI. V shed 6 bases, J shed 0 bases, and the junction held 7 bases outside the gene matches. The CDR3 region is CASRFSGGVSYNEQFF. The CDR3 DNA is TGTGCCAGCAGATTCTCGGGAGGGGTCTCCTACAATGAGCAGTTCTTC.

The chain joins TRBV5-1 to TRBJ2-1; 14 bases map to TRBD2. CDR3 length: 18 amino acids. V trimming: 0 bases; J trimming: 3 bases; junction bases outside the gene matches: 5. CDR1 is SGHRS, CDR2 YFSETQ, per germline. The CDR3 reads CASSLAGTSGGVYNEQFF. The CDR3 nucleotides are TGCGCCAGCAGCTTGGCCGGGACTAGCGGGGGAGTCTACAATGAGCAGTTCTTC.

The chain uses TRBV6-6 and TRBJ1-4; 8 nucleotides match TRBD1. The ends lost 7 bases at V and 8 bases at J; junction bases unmatched: 12. Germline values: CDR1 MNHNY, CDR2 SVGAGI (reference sequence). The CDR3 spans 15 residues. The CDR3 DNA reads as TGTGCCAGCAAAATCCGACAGGGGTCACGGGAAAAACTGTTTTTT. Its translation is CASKIRQGSREKLFF.

Turning to this clone: Other DNA sequences in the sample encode the same CDR3. The rearrangement links TRBV6-4 to TRBJ1-1; tentative D call: TRBD1 (6 bases). CDR1 is MRHNA, CDR2 SNTAGT, per germline. The CDR3 extends over 13 amino acids. V was trimmed by 3 bases and J by 4 bases, leaving 9 bases between them. The DNA of the CDR3 is TGTGCCAGCAGTGAACAGGGTCCCACTGAAGCTTTCTTT. Its translation: CASSEQGPTEAFF.

This clone was detected a few times. The chain has TRBV28 and TRBJ2-7, with D perhaps TRBD2 (7 bases). The CDR3 loop spans 14 amino acids. The germline V gene encodes CDR1 MDHEN and CDR2 SYDVKM. Trimming left V 5 bases short and J 2 bases short, with 13 bases between. CDR3 nucleotides: TGTGCCAGCAGTCGCGGGGGCATAGCCTACGAGCAGTACTTC. This codes for CASSRGGIAYEQYF.

This sequence joins TRBV5-4 and TRBJ2-5; TRBD2 matches at 9 bases. The CDR3 has 16 amino acids. Per the germline V gene, CDR1 is SGHNT and CDR2 is YYREEE (reference sequence). V was pared by 0 bases and J by 1 base, with 4 bases of the junction left unmatched. The CDR3 here is CASSLDPAGGQETQYF. DNA of the CDR3: TGTGCCAGCAGCTTGGATCCAGCGGGGGGCCAAGAGACCCAGTACTTC.

This clone was picked up a small number of times. This chain connects TRBV6-6 to TRBJ1-5; 7 nucleotides align to TRBD1. V shed 5 bases and J 2 bases; nucleotides not matched to a gene: 6. Per germline, CDR1 MNHNY and CDR2 SVGAGI (reference sequence). The CDR3 contains 15 residues. The CDR3 sequence is CASSRTGLGNQPQHF. The CDR3 nucleotides read TGTGCCAGCAGTCGGACAGGTCTCGGCAATCAGCCCCAGCATTTT.

The V gene is TRBV10-1, the J gene TRBJ2-7; D may be TRBD2 (6 bases). There are 16 residues in the CDR3. CDR1 WNHNN and CDR2 SYGVQD come from the germline V gene (reference sequence). V lost 2 bases and J lost 4, with 18 bases in between. This CDR3 is CASSEVRLVGRYEQYF. The CDR3, as DNA: TGCGCCAGCAGTGAGGTGAGGTTGGTAGGGAGGTACGAGCAGTACTTC.

V is TRBV4-3 and J is TRBJ1-4; D not certain. There are 14 residues in the CDR3. Germline CDR1 LGHNA, CDR2 YSLEER. V was pared by 0 bases and J by 5 bases, with 7 bases between. The CDR3 DNA reads as TGCGCCAGCAGCCAAGATCGCAGGAATGAAAAACTGTTTTTT. It specifies CASSQDRRNEKLFF.

In this sample, this clone turned up a few times. J is TRBJ2-1 and V is TRBV4-1; 9 bases match TRBD2. CDR1 and CDR2 from the germline V gene are MGHRA and YSYEKL. The junction had 6 bases not matched to a gene; V was cut back by 1 base and J by 8 bases. The CDR3 extends over 15 amino acids. The CDR3 DNA follows: TGCGCCAGCAGCCAAGTTAGGACTAGCGCGTATGAGCAGTTCTTC. Protein: CASSQVRTSAYEQFF.

The sample holds one count of this clone. The CDR3 bases are TGTGCCAGCAGCCGGGGACAGGGGGTCACTGAAGCTTTCTTT. This translates into CASSRGQGVTEAFF. This chain connects TRBV11-2 to TRBJ1-1; the match to TRBD1 covers 11 bases. The germline V gene encodes CDR1 SGHAT and CDR2 FQNNGV. J lost 4 bases, V lost 5 bases, and 3 bases had no gene match. The CDR3 runs 14 residues. The full variable domain, with the rest looked up from reference TRBV11-2 and TRBJ1-1, is EAGVAQSPRYKIIEKRQSVAFWCNPISGHATLYWYQQILGQGPKLLIQFQNNGVVDDSQLPKDRFSAERLKGVDSTLKIQPAKLEDSAVYLCASSRGQGVTEAFFGQGTRLTVV.

J is TRBJ1-5 and V is TRBV5-6, with TRBD1 matching over 10 bases. V lost 4 bases and J lost 6; bases outside the gene matches: 4. The length of the CDR3 is 14 residues. CDR1 and CDR2 from the germline V gene are SGHDT and YYEEEE. Here the CDR3 reads CASSRTGGTQPQHF. The CDR3 DNA is TGTGCCAGCAGCCGGACAGGGGGAACTCAGCCCCAGCATTTT.

This clone was detected only once. The chain uses TRBV5-1 and TRBJ2-7; TRBD1 aligns across 10 bases. The V gene end was trimmed by 7 bases and the J gene end by 2 bases; junction bases not matched to a gene: 9. The CDR3 spans 15 residues. Germline V gene sequence: CDR1 SGHRS, CDR2 YFSETQ. The CDR3 reads CASRRDRGLAYEQYF. CDR3 coding DNA: TGCGCCAGCCGCCGGGACAGGGGATTAGCCTACGAGCAGTACTTC.

V and J are TRBV7-2 and TRBJ1-5; the D is unclear. Germline loops: CDR1 SGHTA, CDR2 FQGNSA. This CDR3 has 14 amino acids. The ends were cut back, 3 bases at V and 8 bases at J, with 14 bases in the middle. The CDR3 coding sequence is TGTGCCAGCAGCTTCGGCAGGCGAGCGGAGCCCCAGCATTTT. Encoded protein: CASSFGRRAEPQHF. Complete variable domain (other parts from reference TRBV7-2 and TRBJ1-5): GAGVSQSPSNKVTEKGKDVELRCDPISGHTALYWYRQSLGQGLEFLIYFQGNSAPDKSGLPSDRFSAERTGGSVSTLTIQRTQQEDSAVYLCASSFGRRAEPQHFGDGTRLSIL.

The chain recombines TRBV5-4 with TRBJ1-1; the match to TRBD1 covers 8 bases. The CDR3 is 15 residues long. In germline, CDR1 is SGHNT, CDR2 YYREEE (reference sequence). V was clipped by 0 bases and J by 6 bases; unmatched bases: 7. DNA for the CDR3: TGTGCCAGCAGCTTGGCGGCAGGGGGCGTTTCTGAAGCTTTCTTT. This translates into CASSLAAGGVSEAFF.

This clone was seen repeatedly, ten times or more. V and J are TRBV25-1 and TRBJ2-7, with D possibly TRBD1 on 5 matching bases. CDR3 length: 13 amino acids. Germline V gene sequence: CDR1 MGHDK, CDR2 SYGVNS. V gave up 9 bases and J gave up 3 bases, with 15 bases separating them. In DNA form, the CDR3 reads TGTGCCAGTAGGAGACAGTCGATCTACGAGCAGTACTTC. Amino acid sequence: CASRRQSIYEQYF.

The chain employs TRBV28 and TRBJ2-7; 9 positions match TRBD2. This CDR3 region has 14 residues. Per the germline V gene, CDR1 is MDHEN and CDR2 is SYDVKM. V lost 3 bases and J lost 2; bases outside the gene matches: 2. The CDR3 DNA sequence: TGTGCCAGCAGTTTCCGCGGGAGGGCCTACGAGCAGTACTTC. This translates into CASSFRGRAYEQYF.

This clone has more than one count but fewer than ten. The chain uses TRBV13 and TRBJ2-7, with 7 bases aligning to TRBD2. V gave up 1 base and J gave up 5 bases; unmatched junction bases: 2. The CDR3 extends over 13 amino acids. Germline CDR1 and CDR2: PRHDT and FYEKMQ (reference sequence). The CDR3 bases are TGTGCCAGCAGCTTAGCGGGGGGAAACGAGCAGTACTTC. Protein sequence: CASSLAGGNEQYF.

This clone occurred a few times. The chain carries TRBV5-1 and TRBJ2-7; D remains ambiguous. Germline V CDR1 and CDR2: SGHRS, YFSETQ. Trimming cost V 3 bases and J 7 bases, with 11 bases left between them. CDR3 length equals 12 residues. For the CDR3, the DNA is TGCGCCAGCAGCTCGCCGGAGTGGGAGCAGTACTTC. This gives the protein CASSSPEWEQYF.

The V gene is TRBV4-3, the J gene TRBJ1-4; TRBD1 agrees at 10 bases. The V segment lost 0 bases and the J segment 8 bases; nucleotides outside the gene matches: 6. Germline CDR1 and CDR2: LGHNA and YSLEER. The CDR3 consists of 16 residues. The CDR3 spells CASSQDFGTGDEKLFF. CDR3 DNA: TGCGCCAGCAGCCAAGATTTTGGGACAGGGGACGAAAAACTGTTTTTT.

To note about this clone: An end of the junction differs from the germline gene, which may be a read error. DNA for the CDR3: TGTGCCGGTAGTCCCAGACAGGTCCTGAGCTCCTACGAGCAGTACTTC. This codes for CAGSPRQVLSSYEQYF. V and J are TRBV19 and TRBJ2-7, with D tentatively TRBD1 (6 bases). The CDR3 consists of 16 residues. Germline CDR1 is LNHDA and CDR2 is SQIVND (reference sequence).